The clone carrying this T cell receptor beta chain was recorded a few times. Its specificity is not known. Germline assignment: CDR1 MDHEN and CDR2 SYDVKM. This CDR3 is built from 16 residues. Trimming removed 2 bases from V and 5 bases from J; junction bases left unmatched: 9. The data belong to a study of cytomegalovirus exposure and HLA in healthy donors. Study information: Earlier sequencing of 150 million to 200 million T cells yielded approximately 120 million unique TCR beta sequences.

The primer mix had 60 Vbeta and 13 Jbeta primers. Assay used: immunoSEQ multiplex PCR; TCRdb lists only in-frame clones, some missing. The table includes some 120,000 clones, roughly 9% detected once. Study results and limitations: Rare sequences made up most TCRs, while some public TCRs were found in many donors. Per a prior analysis, the majority of TCR beta V segments were productive roughly 90% or roughly 30% of the time. In vitro confirmation showed a few CMV-associated chains to be CMV antigen specific.

V and J are TRBV28 and TRBJ2-7; 10 positions match TRBD2. The sequence came from a woman in her forties in good health and CMV-seropositive. The sample was PBMCs. The CDR3, as DNA: TGTGCCAGCAGTTTAAGGGGGAGCGGGGGGGCCCACGAGCAGTACTTC. Encoded protein: CASSLRGSGGAHEQYF.